The 3 T cell receptor beta chains presented below share a single source sample, sequenced in a study of T cell changes during pregnancy in multiple sclerosis. Data came from immunoSEQ multiplex PCR; TCRdb stores just in-frame clones and leaves some out. The sample lists 90,000 to 100,000 clones, approximately 90% occurring once. The sample was peripheral blood, taken after pregnancy. The receptors come from a female donor in good health, enrolled as a control in a pregnancy study.

The gene calls are TRBV7-2 and TRBJ2-7; TRBD2 matches at 11 bases. CDR3 length: 15 residues. CDR1 is SGHTA, CDR2 FQGNSA, per germline. Trimming at V came to 5 bases and at J to 1 base, leaving 4 bases not matched to a gene. The CDR3 sequence: CASSKRLAGSYEQYF. CDR3 nucleotides: TGTGCCAGCAGCAAAAGACTAGCGGGATCCTACGAGCAGTACTTC.

This clone was seen a single time. The rearrangement links TRBV6-1 to TRBJ2-7, with 8 positions matching TRBD2. The CDR3 has 15 amino acids. Germline-derived CDR1 and CDR2 are MNHNS and SASEGT. The trim removed 1 base at V and 2 bases at J, leaving 4 bases unmatched. The DNA for the CDR3 is TGTGCCAGCAGTGAAGGGCTAGCGGGCGCCTACGAGCAGTACTTC. Translated, it gives CASSEGLAGAYEQYF.

The chain joins TRBV7-8 to TRBJ2-5, with D possibly being TRBD1 (5 bases). The CDR3 spans 16 residues. Trimming removed 5 bases at V and 5 bases at J, with 21 bases between. Germline CDR1 is SGHVS and CDR2 is FQNEAQ. The CDR3 coding sequence is TGTGCCAGCAGCCATAAGACGGACACCTTCTTTGAGACCCAGTACTTC. It is translated as CASSHKTDTFFETQYF.